This TCR beta chain is from a study of Ad26.COV2.S vaccination and SARS-CoV-2 variants. General study points: Reportedly, after vaccination the spike-specific CD8+ and CD4+ T cell responses displayed substantial breadth. Vaccine recipients showed a spike-specific TCR breadth that was higher than in placebo recipients.

Concerning this clone itself: Its antigen is as yet unknown.

V lost 4 bases and J lost 4, with 14 bases in between. Germline CDR1 is KGHSH and CDR2 is LQKENI. The CDR3 has 14 amino acids. The data were produced by immunoSEQ multiplex PCR, yet TCRdb's version contains in-frame clones alone and is incomplete. Among 500,000 or so clones listed, roughly nine tenths were seen once. Treatment of the sample: over 15 received Ad26.COV2.S at low or high dose, single or two shots; 5 received placebo; per-sample allocation not given. The samples were gathered on day 63 after the first injection of vaccine or placebo. At a Boston site, the person donating was an adult of 18-55 years.

The source is a person aged 18-65 years who received the Ad26.COV2.S COVID-19 vaccine or a placebo. The sample here was peripheral blood, taken in a trial of Ad26.COV2.S vaccine versus placebo. The rearrangement links TRBV18 to TRBJ2-7, with D unclear. CDR3 in amino acids: CASSLTNLRYEQYF. The DNA of the CDR3 is TGTGCCAGCTCACTCACGAACCTCCGTTACGAGCAGTACTTC.